This record concerns one TCR beta chain sequence. Between the trimmed V and J ends, which lost 1 base and 7 bases, there was a span of 13 bases. The CDR3 is made up of 14 amino acids. CDR1 is SGDLS and CDR2 is YYNGEE in the germline V gene. This sample is drawn from a study of T cells in tumors and immune-related adverse events. Profiled with immunoSEQ multiplex PCR; TCRdb holds only in-frame clones, not every one. The sample consists of around 10,000 clones, 92% of them appearing once. The receptor comes from a female donor with metastatic renal cell carcinoma. This chain uses TRBV9 with TRBJ2-3; D not resolved. The sequenced sample was lymph node tissue, obtained from a patient treated with anti-PD-1 therapy. CDR3 coding DNA: TGTGCCAGCAGCGTATCCGAGGAAGGTTATACGCAGTATTTT. This codes for CASSVSEEGYTQYF.